The T cell receptor beta chain described here comes from a study of response to subunit inactivated influenza vaccine (dated by TCRdb to between 2017 and 2018). About the study as a whole: The study used deep quantitative T cell receptor repertoire profiling to track responses to a trivalent subunit inactivated influenza vaccine.

For this clonotype: The antigen this receptor binds is unknown. Per-nucleotide qualities are absent, and no much larger clonotype sits a single base away.

The method behind the library was RT-PCR. The reads were generated on an Illumina HiSeq 2500. TCRdb's own reprocessing of the public reads used fastp at Q25 and MiXCR and kept productive beta chains. One record per CDR3 amino acid sequence lists the most common genes and DNA. This sample is represented by about 540,000 distinct CDR3 sequences; less than 25% of them were singletons. 2.5% to 3.5% of the sample comes from the top ten. CDR3 length: 16 amino acids, cysteine to phenylalanine. Only the CDR3 DNA is retained, 48 bases long and in frame from the first base. Looking up the germline V gene (reference sequence) yields CDR1 DFQATT and CDR2 SNEGSKA. Trimmed from V: 5 bases; trimmed from J: 1 base; junction bases lacking a gene match: 10. The study at large found these results: It was suggested by the authors that each seasonal influenza vaccination may recruit only a limited number of new T cells.

This sample was also put to use in a study of T cells expressing NK-cell markers. Per the second study: TCR beta cDNA libraries were prepared using 5'RACE template switching, which introduced a universal primer site and unique molecular identifiers. TCR beta-chain repertoires were profiled in sorted CD3+CD56+NKG2C+, CD3+CD56+NKG2C- and CD3+CD56-NKG2C+ T-cell subsets from several donors. Among the eight sequenced donors, only one was HCMV-seronegative, while the other seven were HCMV-seropositive. In several experiments an anti-gammadeltaTCR antibody was added to restrict sorting to alphabetaTCR-expressing T cells. In over 5 donors, the dominant CD3+CD56+NKG2C+ clonotypes were among the top 10 CD8+ clonotypes and accounted for about 1.0-7.5% of CD8+ T cells. Those dominant clonotypes were again the most abundant among CD3+CD56-NKG2C+ cells in four donors, at roughly 25-60.1%. It remained unclear whether the expanded NKG2C-expressing T cell clones were specific for HCMV antigens. Randomly selected healthy volunteers, three men and five women, were used as the eight sequenced donors. HCMV-specific IgG was detected in serum with a commercial ELISA kit to determine HCMV serostatus. Peripheral blood mononuclear cells were isolated from blood by Ficoll density gradient centrifugation. Magnetic immunoseparation with Miltenyi isolation kits was used to isolate CD4+ and CD8+ T cells from PBMC. Priming for cDNA synthesis came from the TCR beta constant segment, and two successive PCR amplification steps followed. The libraries were sequenced on Illumina HiSeq 2000/2500, MiSeq or NextSeq, producing 2 x 150 bp reads. Reads were demultiplexed and grouped by UMI with MIGEC, and clonotypes were assembled and quantified with MiTCR. To remove erroneous sequences, TCR cDNA sequences were retained only when supported by two or more reads. The tcR package was used for downstream repertoire analysis, and clonotypes were matched across fractions by CDR3 nucleotide sequence plus V segment. Antigen specificity was annotated against VDJdb with VDJmatch, allowing one amino acid substitution in CDR3.

The sample in question was CD4+ T cells sorted from PBMCs, obtained roughly 13 days after vaccination. The TCR comes from a man aged 50 to 59 who received an inactivated influenza vaccine. Donor details come from another sample of the same person, matched by shared clones. The rearranged segments are TRBV20-1 and TRBJ2-3; 9 bases in between match TRBD2. The DNA reads as follows: TGCAGTGCTCCGAAAAAAGCGGGAGGACGCACAGATACGCAGTATTTT. Translated, this gives CSAPKKAGGRTDTQYF.